A selection of T cell receptor beta chains follows, all from one sample in a study of blood T cell repertoires in COVID-19. Some clones are missing from TCRdb's copy, which holds only in-frame ones; the method was immunoSEQ multiplex PCR. The sample lists 200,000 to 300,000 clones; 88% were seen once. Sequenced sample: peripheral blood. The source is a human donor in a cohort sampled during active COVID-19. CDR3s include the opening cysteine and the closing phenylalanine or tryptophan. A D gene is named only where the DNA matches it firmly. Clone size, where shown, is once, few, many, or a class for clones that have expanded.

>TRBJ2-5|-|-|TRBV2
CASSAGGAGPETQYF
TGTGCCAGCAGTGCGGGGGGCGCCGGGCCGGAGACCCAGTACTTC
>TRBJ2-7|-|few|TRBV25-1
CASSEAGARGQYF
TGTGCCAGCAGTGAGGCGGGGGCTCGAGGGCAGTACTTC
>TRBJ2-3|TRBD2|-|TRBV9
CASSSGLASSTDTQYF
TGTGCCAGCAGCTCCGGACTAGCGAGTAGCACAGATACGCAGTATTTT
>TRBJ2-7|TRBD2|-|TRBV7-2
CASSWRTSGGFTYEQYF
TGTGCCAGCAGCTGGCGGACTAGCGGGGGTTTTACCTACGAGCAGTACTTC
>TRBJ1-2|TRBD1|-|TRBV30
CAWRPDRNYGYTF
TGTGCCTGGAGACCGGACAGGAACTATGGCTACACCTTC
>TRBJ1-2|-|-|TRBV18
CASSPVGTEGYTF
TGTGCCAGCTCACCCGTTGGTACGGAGGGCTACACCTTC
>TRBJ2-5|-|-|TRBV20-1
CSGQLQETQYF
TGCAGCGGACAGCTACAAGAGACCCAGTACTTC
>TRBJ1-6|-|-|TRBV6-4
CASSEGSSYNSPLHF
TGTGCCAGCAGTGAGGGGAGCTCCTATAATTCACCCCTCCACTTT
>TRBJ1-3|-|-|TRBV9
CASSAWSTRGSSGNTIYF
TGTGCCAGCAGCGCCTGGTCCACGCGGGGGAGCTCTGGAAACACCATATATTTT
>TRBJ2-7|TRBD2|-|TRBV9
CASSEVPLGGGGAEQYF
TGTGCCAGCAGCGAAGTCCCCCTGGGGGGGGGAGGAGCCGAGCAGTACTTC
>TRBJ2-7|-|-|TRBV7-2
CASSLGRTVSYEQYF
TGTGCCAGCAGCTTAGGGAGGACAGTCTCCTACGAGCAGTACTTC
>TRBJ2-7|TRBD1|once|TRBV7-2
CASSLVRDRGYEQYF
TGTGCCAGCAGCTTAGTACGGGACAGGGGCTACGAGCAGTACTTC
>TRBJ1-1|-|many|TRBV11-2
CASRINTNTEAFF
TGTGCCAGCAGGATTAACACGAACACTGAAGCTTTCTTT
>TRBJ2-5|TRBD2|-|TRBV12-3/TRBV12-4
CASRRGGETQYF
TGTGCCAGCCGACGGGGGGGAGAGACCCAGTACTTC
>TRBJ2-4|TRBD1|-|TRBV7-8
CASSSQRDRGYLAKNIQYF
TGTGCCAGCAGCTCCCAGCGGGACAGGGGATATCTAGCCAAAAACATTCAGTACTTC
>TRBJ1-2|-|-|TRBV6-2/TRBV6-3
CASSFVNYGYTF
TGTGCCAGCAGCTTCGTCAACTATGGCTACACCTTC
>TRBJ1-5|-|-|TRBV4-1
CASSQDLLVGQPQHF
TGCGCCAGCAGCCAAGATCTTCTGGTCGGTCAGCCCCAGCATTTT
>TRBJ2-7|-|-|TRBV15
CATQISPGVEQYF
TGTGCCACCCAAATATCCCCGGGAGTCGAGCAGTACTTC
>TRBJ1-5|TRBD1|-|TRBV6-5
CASRDRSMDQPQHF
TGTGCCAGCAGGGACAGGAGTATGGATCAGCCCCAGCATTTT
>TRBJ2-7|-|-|TRBV5-1
CASSLGQTREQYF
TGCGCCAGCAGCTTGGGGCAGACGAGGGAGCAGTACTTC
>TRBJ2-1|-|-|TRBV7-9
CASRIGTPEQFF
TGTGCCAGCAGGATCGGGACTCCCGAGCAGTTCTTC
>TRBJ1-1|-|-|TRBV4-3
CASSPAARGALRGTEAFF
TGCGCCAGCAGCCCAGCGGCGAGGGGCGCATTGCGGGGGACTGAAGCTTTCTTT
>TRBJ1-2|TRBD1|-|TRBV4-1
CASSQADRGYGYTF
TGCGCCAGCAGCCAAGCCGACAGGGGCTATGGCTACACCTTC
>TRBJ1-1|TRBD1|-|TRBV28
CASRWDSWGTEAFF
TGTGCCAGCAGGTGGGACAGCTGGGGCACTGAAGCTTTCTTT
>TRBJ2-2|-|-|TRBV4-3
CASRRGNTGELFF
TGCGCCAGCAGGAGAGGGAACACCGGGGAGCTGTTTTTT
>TRBJ2-2|-|-|TRBV6-5
CASSPGNTGELFF
TGTGCCAGCAGCCCCGGGAACACCGGGGAGCTGTTTTTT
>TRBJ1-1|-|few|TRBV10-3
CAISVLRRTEAFF
TGTGCCATCAGTGTCCTCAGGCGAACTGAAGCTTTCTTT
>TRBJ2-5|TRBD2|-|TRBV6-5
CASRLGGEETQYF
TGTGCCAGCAGGTTGGGGGGGGAAGAGACCCAGTACTTC
>TRBJ1-1|TRBD1|-|TRBV3-1/TRBV3-2
CASSRDRDTEAFF
TGTGCCAGCAGCAGGGACAGGGACACTGAAGCTTTCTTT
>TRBJ2-7|TRBD1|-|TRBV7-9
CASSPTGVGEEQYF
TGTGCCAGCAGCCCTACAGGGGTGGGGGAGGAGCAGTACTTC
>TRBJ2-7|TRBD1|-|TRBV30
CASTGTGGREQYF
TGTGCCTCTACCGGGACAGGGGGCCGCGAGCAGTACTTC
>TRBJ2-7|TRBD2|-|TRBV7-9
CASSLLAGSYEQYF
TGTGCCAGCAGCTTACTAGCGGGGTCCTACGAGCAGTACTTC
>TRBJ1-2|-|-|TRBV5-6
CASSFRDIANYGYTF
TGTGCCAGCAGTTTTCGGGACATAGCTAACTATGGCTACACCTTC
>TRBJ2-7|TRBD2|-|TRBV5-6
CASSGGLAGLYEQYF
TGTGCCAGCAGCGGGGGACTAGCGGGTCTCTACGAGCAGTACTTC
>TRBJ2-7|TRBD2|-|TRBV19
CASSSFRLAGVLEQYF
TGTGCCAGTAGCTCCTTTCGACTAGCGGGAGTTTTAGAGCAGTACTTC
>TRBJ1-1|-|-|TRBV6-5
CASSLTGNTEAFF
TGTGCCAGCAGTCTGACAGGGAACACTGAAGCTTTCTTT
>TRBJ1-1|-|-|TRBV19
CASSMTGNTEAFF
TGTGCCAGTAGTATGACAGGGAACACTGAAGCTTTCTTT
>TRBJ1-2|-|-|TRBV30
CAWSGPANYGYTF
TGTGCCTGGAGTGGTCCTGCTAACTATGGCTACACCTTC
>TRBJ1-2|-|-|TRBV29-1
CSAAQGLYRNGYTF
TGCAGCGCCGCCCAGGGCCTCTACAGGAATGGCTACACCTTC
>TRBJ2-1|-|-|TRBV19
CASSIWRGDRANEQFF
TGTGCCAGTAGTATTTGGCGGGGGGACAGGGCCAATGAGCAGTTCTTC
>TRBJ1-2|-|-|TRBV7-8
CASSRTETYYGYTF
TGTGCCAGCAGCCGGACAGAGACCTACTATGGCTACACCTTC
>TRBJ2-2|TRBD2|-|TRBV7-2
CASRPPGLGRTGELFF
TGTGCCAGCAGGCCACCGGGACTAGGGCGAACCGGGGAGCTGTTTTTT
>TRBJ2-7|TRBD2|-|TRBV13
CASSASGTSDYEQYF
TGTGCCAGCAGCGCCTCCGGGACTAGCGACTACGAGCAGTACTTC
>TRBJ1-6|-|-|TRBV9
CASSARGGGHNSPLHF
TGTGCCAGCAGCGCGAGGGGGGGTGGCCATAATTCACCCCTCCACTTT
>TRBJ2-3|-|-|TRBV12-5
CASGPGLGTDTQYF
TGTGCTAGTGGTCCCGGACTGGGCACAGATACGCAGTATTTT
>TRBJ1-2|-|-|TRBV6-5
CASSYSTQDYGYTF
TGTGCCAGCAGTTACTCGACACAGGACTATGGCTACACCTTC
>TRBJ2-7|-|-|TRBV7-8
CASSLTREQYF
TGTGCCAGCAGCCTGACTCGGGAGCAGTACTTC
>TRBJ2-7|TRBD2|-|TRBV7-2
CASSWADVAGALYEQYF
TGTGCCAGCAGCTGGGCGGATGTAGCGGGGGCCCTTTACGAGCAGTACTTC
>TRBJ1-5|-|-|TRBV30
CAWTNQGSAQHF
TGTGCCTGGACTAATCAGGGATCGGCCCAGCATTTT
>TRBJ1-1|TRBD1|-|TRBV4-3
CASIGQGNTEAFF
TGCGCCAGCATCGGACAGGGGAACACTGAAGCTTTCTTT
>TRBJ1-4|-|-|TRBV2
CASTTGRASEKLFF
TGTGCCAGCACAACTGGCAGGGCAAGTGAAAAACTGTTTTTT